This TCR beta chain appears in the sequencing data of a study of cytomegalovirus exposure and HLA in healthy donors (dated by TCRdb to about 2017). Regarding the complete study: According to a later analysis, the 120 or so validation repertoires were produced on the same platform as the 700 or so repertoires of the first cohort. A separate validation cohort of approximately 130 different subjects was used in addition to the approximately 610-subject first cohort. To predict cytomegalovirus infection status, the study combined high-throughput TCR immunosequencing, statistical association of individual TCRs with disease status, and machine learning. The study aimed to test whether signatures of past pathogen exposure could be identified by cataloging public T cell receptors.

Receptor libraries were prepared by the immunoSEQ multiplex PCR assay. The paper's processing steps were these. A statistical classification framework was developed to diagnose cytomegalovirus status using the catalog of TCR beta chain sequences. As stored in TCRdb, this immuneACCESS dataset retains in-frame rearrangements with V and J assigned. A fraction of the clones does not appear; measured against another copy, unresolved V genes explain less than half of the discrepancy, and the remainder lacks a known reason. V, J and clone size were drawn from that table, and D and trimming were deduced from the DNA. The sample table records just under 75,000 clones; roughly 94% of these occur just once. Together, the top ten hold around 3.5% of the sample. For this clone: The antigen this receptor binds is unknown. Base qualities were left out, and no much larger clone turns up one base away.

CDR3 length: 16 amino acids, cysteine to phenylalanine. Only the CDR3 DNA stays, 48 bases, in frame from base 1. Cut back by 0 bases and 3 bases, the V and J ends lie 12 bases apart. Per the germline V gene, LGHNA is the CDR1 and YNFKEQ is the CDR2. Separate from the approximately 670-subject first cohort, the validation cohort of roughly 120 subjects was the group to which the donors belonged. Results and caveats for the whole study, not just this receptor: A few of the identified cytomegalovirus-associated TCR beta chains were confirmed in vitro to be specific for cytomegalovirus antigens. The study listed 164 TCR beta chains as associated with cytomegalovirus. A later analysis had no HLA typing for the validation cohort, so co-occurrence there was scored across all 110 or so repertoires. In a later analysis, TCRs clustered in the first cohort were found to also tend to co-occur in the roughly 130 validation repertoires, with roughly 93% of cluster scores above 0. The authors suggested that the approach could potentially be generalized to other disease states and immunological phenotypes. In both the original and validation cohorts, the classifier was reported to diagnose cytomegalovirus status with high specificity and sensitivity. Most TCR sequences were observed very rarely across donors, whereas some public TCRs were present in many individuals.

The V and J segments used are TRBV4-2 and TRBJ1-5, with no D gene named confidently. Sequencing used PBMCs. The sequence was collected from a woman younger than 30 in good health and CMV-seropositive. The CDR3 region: CASSQERSSNNQPQHF. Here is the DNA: TGTGCCAGCAGCCAAGAGCGATCGAGTAACAATCAGCCCCAGCATTTT.